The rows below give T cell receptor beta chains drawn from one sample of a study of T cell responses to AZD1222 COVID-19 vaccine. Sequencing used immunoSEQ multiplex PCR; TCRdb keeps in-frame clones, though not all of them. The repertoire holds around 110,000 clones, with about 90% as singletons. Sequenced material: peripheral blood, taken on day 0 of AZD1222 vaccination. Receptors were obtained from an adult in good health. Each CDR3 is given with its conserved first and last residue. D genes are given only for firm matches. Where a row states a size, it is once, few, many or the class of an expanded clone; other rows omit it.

CDR3: CASSPNLSSNYGYTF; V: TRBV18; J: TRBJ1-2; length: 15; D: NA; size: NA
CDR3: CASARLAPFTDTQYF; V: TRBV27; J: TRBJ2-3; length: 15; D: TRBD2; size: NA
CDR3: CASSSGQGIYGYTF; V: TRBV7-2; J: TRBJ1-2; length: 14; D: TRBD1; size: NA
CDR3: CASTSPGDGQGIYGYTF; V: TRBV28; J: TRBJ1-2; length: 17; D: TRBD1; size: NA
CDR3: CASRGLAGAQETQYF; V: TRBV2; J: TRBJ2-5; length: 15; D: TRBD2; size: NA
CDR3: CASSQGSLLYGYTF; V: TRBV14; J: TRBJ1-2; length: 14; D: NA; size: NA
CDR3: CASSWGNRGYEQYF; V: TRBV6-5; J: TRBJ2-7; length: 14; D: TRBD1; size: NA
CDR3: CASSHPGASSYEQYF; V: TRBV19; J: TRBJ2-7; length: 15; D: NA; size: NA
CDR3: CASSLLGVTEAFF; V: TRBV28; J: TRBJ1-1; length: 13; D: NA; size: NA
CDR3: CAISAGGREAFF; V: TRBV10-3; J: TRBJ1-1; length: 12; D: NA; size: NA
CDR3: CSVTGTSGSSYEQYF; V: TRBV29-1; J: TRBJ2-7; length: 15; D: TRBD2; size: NA
CDR3: CASSYLAGDTGELFF; V: TRBV7-2; J: TRBJ2-2; length: 15; D: TRBD2; size: NA
CDR3: CATSDLVQPQHF; V: TRBV24-1; J: TRBJ1-5; length: 12; D: NA; size: once
CDR3: CASSLQGFGSNQPQHF; V: TRBV7-2; J: TRBJ1-5; length: 16; D: NA; size: NA
CDR3: CASSFDRGQGTQYF; V: TRBV3-1/TRBV3-2; J: TRBJ2-5; length: 14; D: TRBD1; size: NA
CDR3: CASSQDRLAAVSYNEQFF; V: TRBV3-1/TRBV3-2; J: TRBJ2-1; length: 18; D: NA; size: NA
CDR3: CASSLSGIRTGELFF; V: TRBV5-4; J: TRBJ2-2; length: 15; D: TRBD2; size: NA
CDR3: CASSLSPGTTEAFF; V: TRBV7-3; J: TRBJ1-1; length: 14; D: NA; size: NA
CDR3: CASSPGTDNEKLFF; V: TRBV18; J: TRBJ1-4; length: 14; D: TRBD1; size: NA
CDR3: CASRPTGAVHSPLHF; V: TRBV7-2; J: TRBJ1-6; length: 15; D: TRBD1; size: NA
CDR3: CASSPTSGGGYEQYF; V: TRBV3-1/TRBV3-2; J: TRBJ2-7; length: 15; D: TRBD1; size: NA
CDR3: CASSGTGPRGYTF; V: TRBV13; J: TRBJ1-2; length: 13; D: NA; size: NA
CDR3: CASSMRQGQTGRNQPQHF; V: TRBV19; J: TRBJ1-5; length: 18; D: NA; size: NA
CDR3: CASSLDGPQETQYF; V: TRBV7-7; J: TRBJ2-5; length: 14; D: NA; size: NA
CDR3: CASSPGLVGDTQYF; V: TRBV18; J: TRBJ2-3; length: 14; D: TRBD2; size: NA
CDR3: CASSRPLNTEAFF; V: TRBV5-8; J: TRBJ1-1; length: 13; D: NA; size: NA
CDR3: CASRGIGNTGELFF; V: TRBV6-5; J: TRBJ2-2; length: 14; D: NA; size: NA
CDR3: CASSEDQGNQPQHF; V: TRBV9; J: TRBJ1-5; length: 14; D: NA; size: NA
CDR3: CASSEGIAGGEVKHF; V: TRBV6-1; J: TRBJ1-5; length: 15; D: TRBD1; size: NA
CDR3: CASSVLALTGGEQFF; V: TRBV2; J: TRBJ2-1; length: 15; D: TRBD2; size: NA
CDR3: CAWTPVGRNYGYTF; V: TRBV30; J: TRBJ1-2; length: 14; D: NA; size: NA
CDR3: CASSLGINYGYTF; V: TRBV12-3/TRBV12-4; J: TRBJ1-2; length: 13; D: NA; size: NA
CDR3: CASSQEVWGGEQYF; V: TRBV3-1/TRBV3-2; J: TRBJ2-7; length: 14; D: TRBD2; size: NA
CDR3: CASRVLLAGRNNEQFF; V: TRBV27; J: TRBJ2-1; length: 16; D: NA; size: NA
CDR3: CAAGGQGTSYEQYF; V: TRBV25-1; J: TRBJ2-7; length: 14; D: TRBD2; size: NA
CDR3: CASSLDDLGTQYF; V: TRBV11-2; J: TRBJ2-5; length: 13; D: NA; size: NA
CDR3: CASSLAGTRPNYGYTF; V: TRBV7-2; J: TRBJ1-2; length: 16; D: NA; size: NA
CDR3: CASWGSGTGVAGELFF; V: TRBV11-2; J: TRBJ2-2; length: 16; D: TRBD1; size: NA
CDR3: CASSPREGSYGYTF; V: TRBV18; J: TRBJ1-2; length: 14; D: NA; size: NA
CDR3: CASSPFLPGLPTYNEQFF; V: TRBV9; J: TRBJ2-1; length: 18; D: NA; size: NA
CDR3: CASSYSTGAGATYEQYF; V: TRBV6-2/TRBV6-3; J: TRBJ2-7; length: 17; D: TRBD2; size: NA
CDR3: CASSYPILGLSNQPQHF; V: TRBV6-2/TRBV6-3; J: TRBJ1-5; length: 17; D: NA; size: few
CDR3: CAWTLGTGRTEAFF; V: TRBV30; J: TRBJ1-1; length: 14; D: TRBD1; size: NA
CDR3: CASSFRVTEAFF; V: TRBV28; J: TRBJ1-1; length: 12; D: NA; size: NA
CDR3: CASSFRVSTNEKLFF; V: TRBV13; J: TRBJ1-4; length: 15; D: NA; size: NA
CDR3: CASSWGWEQYF; V: TRBV12-3/TRBV12-4; J: TRBJ2-7; length: 11; D: NA; size: NA
CDR3: CASEQTVNNEQFF; V: TRBV19; J: TRBJ2-1; length: 13; D: NA; size: NA
CDR3: CASSLSPRLNTEAFF; V: TRBV5-8; J: TRBJ1-1; length: 15; D: NA; size: NA
CDR3: CSVGHTEAFF; V: TRBV29-1; J: TRBJ1-1; length: 10; D: NA; size: NA
CDR3: CASSLGTGLDGYTF; V: TRBV19; J: TRBJ1-2; length: 14; D: TRBD1; size: NA
CDR3: CASSWGGDTQYF; V: TRBV7-9; J: TRBJ2-3; length: 12; D: TRBD2; size: once
CDR3: CASSLVAGNQETQYF; V: TRBV11-2; J: TRBJ2-5; length: 15; D: NA; size: NA
CDR3: CASSQDTAGRLNTDEQFF; V: TRBV3-1/TRBV3-2; J: TRBJ2-1; length: 18; D: NA; size: NA
CDR3: CASSFNSIGATNYGYTF; V: TRBV7-2; J: TRBJ1-2; length: 17; D: NA; size: NA
CDR3: CATSDQQGGSYGYTF; V: TRBV24-1; J: TRBJ1-2; length: 15; D: TRBD1; size: NA